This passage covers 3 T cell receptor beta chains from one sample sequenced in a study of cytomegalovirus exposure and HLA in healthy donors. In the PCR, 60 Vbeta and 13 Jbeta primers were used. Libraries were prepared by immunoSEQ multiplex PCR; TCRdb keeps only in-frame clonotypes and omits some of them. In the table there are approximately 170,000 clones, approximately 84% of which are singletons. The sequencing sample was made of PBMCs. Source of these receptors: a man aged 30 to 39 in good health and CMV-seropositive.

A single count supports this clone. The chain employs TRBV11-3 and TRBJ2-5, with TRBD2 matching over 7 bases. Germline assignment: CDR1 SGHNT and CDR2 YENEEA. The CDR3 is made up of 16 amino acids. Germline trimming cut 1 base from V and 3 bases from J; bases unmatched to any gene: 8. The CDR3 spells CASSLVARGTEETQYF. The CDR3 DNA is TGTGCCAGCAGCTTAGTAGCGCGGGGGACGGAAGAGACCCAGTACTTC.

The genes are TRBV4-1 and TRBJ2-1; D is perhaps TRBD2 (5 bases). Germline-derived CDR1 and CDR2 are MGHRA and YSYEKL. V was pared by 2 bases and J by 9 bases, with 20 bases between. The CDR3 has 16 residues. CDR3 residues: CASSQSPDSIEGEQFF. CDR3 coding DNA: TGCGCCAGCAGCCAATCCCCGGACTCCATTGAAGGTGAGCAGTTCTTC.

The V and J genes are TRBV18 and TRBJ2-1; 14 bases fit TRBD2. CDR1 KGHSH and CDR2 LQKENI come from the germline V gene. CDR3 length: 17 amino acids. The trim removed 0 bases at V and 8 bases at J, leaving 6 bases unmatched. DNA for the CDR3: TGTGCCAGCTCACCACCCGGACTAGCGGGAGGTATGCATGAGCAGTTCTTC. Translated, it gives CASSPPGLAGGMHEQFF. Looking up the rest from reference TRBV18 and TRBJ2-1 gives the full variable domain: NAGVMQNPRHLVRRRGQEARLRCSPMKGHSHVYWYRQLPEEGLKFMVYLQKENIIDESGMPKERFSAEFPKEGPSILRIQQVVRGDSAAYFCASSPPGLAGGMHEQFFGPGTRLTVL.